The clone carrying this T cell receptor (beta chain) turned up a few times. These data are taken from a study of blood T cells in healthy people across ages. Per germline, CDR1 KGHDR and CDR2 SFDVKD. The CDR3 totals 15 residues. Deletions cut 4 bases from V and 6 bases from J, with 14 bases between. For the second PCR, which ran for roughly 6 to 12 cycles, a sample-barcoded 5' primer and a J-beta primer mix were used. TCRdb re-derived calls from the 5' RACE reads in MiXCR, one entry per CDR3 protein. The table shows approximately 800,000 distinct CDR3 sequences, with roughly 46% occurring only once. The chain joins TRBV24-1 to TRBJ1-4; maybe TRBD1 (6 bases). The receptor comes from a man older than 75 in good health. The material sequenced was blood. The CDR3 DNA follows: TGTGCCACCAGTGAATCAGGAAACAGGGATGAAAAACTGTTTTTT. It yields the protein CATSESGNRDEKLFF.